Here is one T cell receptor beta chain with its context. Its matching antigen is unknown. The sample is drawn from a study of monozygotic twins with inflammatory bowel disease. Study-wide results and limits: Resolution of different T cell subtypes was not achieved.

UMIs that included a 6-nucleotide sample barcode were added by template switching, which took place during cDNA synthesis. Following a re-call of the 5' RACE reads, TCRdb has one entry per CDR3 protein and lacks DNA. The sample's table shows roughly 170,000 distinct CDR3 sequences. The CDR3 length is 14 residues. In germline, CDR1 is MNHNS, CDR2 SASEGT. The clonotype comes from a human donor with ulcerative colitis or Crohn's disease, or a healthy co-twin of an affected twin (not recorded which). This sequence joins TRBV6-1 and TRBJ2-7; the D call of TRBD1 rests on TCRdb alone, since no DNA is present to check it. The specimen sequenced was blood. The CDR3 sequence is CASVTGGNSYEQYF.